These 8 T cell receptor beta chains came from one sample sequenced in a study of response to subunit inactivated influenza vaccine. TCRdb processed the RT-PCR reads anew with MiXCR; each CDR3 protein has one entry. Among 450,000 to 700,000 distinct CDR3 sequences listed, 13% to 15% were seen once. The starting material was PBMCs from blood, obtained about 11 days after vaccination. All receptors derive from a man in his fifties who received an inactivated influenza vaccine.

The chain has TRBV12-3 or TRBV12-4 and TRBJ2-1, with 7 bases matching TRBD2. V shed 4 bases, J shed 12 bases, and the junction held 9 bases outside the gene matches. There are 13 residues in the CDR3. CDR3 coding DNA: TGTGCCAGCAGTTGGGGGGGAGGGGAAGGGCAGTTCTTC. It codes for CASSWGGGEGQFF.

This chain links TRBV6-2 or TRBV6-3 with TRBJ2-3; a weak D match, TRBD1 (6 bases). Trimming removed 2 bases at V and 5 bases at J, with 8 bases between. The germline gives CDR1 MNHEY, CDR2 SVGEGT. The CDR3 is 13 amino acids. Here the CDR3 reads CASSYEGGDTQYF. In DNA form, the CDR3 reads TGTGCCAGCAGTTACGAAGGGGGAGATACGCAGTATTTT.

This clonotype was counted ten times or more. The rearrangement uses TRBV2 and TRBJ2-4; D is unresolved. Germline V gene sequence: CDR1 SNHLY, CDR2 FYNNEI. V lost 9 bases, J lost 10 bases, and 16 bases lay in between. The CDR3 consists of 12 residues. CDR3 sequence: CARKQNGNIQYF. The CDR3 DNA follows: TGTGCCAGAAAACAGAATGGAAATATTCAGTACTTC.

The gene calls are TRBV12-3 or TRBV12-4 and TRBJ2-1, with unresolved D. V dropped 6 bases and J dropped 8 bases, with 14 bases sitting between them. The CDR3 runs to 13 residues. This CDR3 reads CASSLLRLDEQFF. Written as DNA, the CDR3 is TGTGCCAGCAGCCTACTGCGTTTAGATGAGCAGTTCTTC.

This clonotype was seen a handful of times. This chain uses TRBV7-2 with TRBJ2-7, with D maybe TRBD2 (5 bases). CDR1 SGHTA and CDR2 FQGNSA come from the germline V gene. This CDR3 spans 12 amino acids. Trimming took 5 bases from V and 7 from J, leaving 12 bases between them. The CDR3 DNA is TGTGCCAGCAGCCCAACGACTACAGAGCAGTACTTC. Translating gives CASSPTTTEQYF.

The chain links TRBV12-3 or TRBV12-4 to TRBJ2-1, with 8 bases lining up with TRBD2. V dropped 3 bases and J dropped 4; count of bases not matched to a gene: 8. CDR3 size: 16 residues. CDR3 sequence: CASSLGKREWYNEQFF. The DNA for the CDR3 is TGTGCCAGCAGTTTGGGTAAGCGGGAGTGGTACAATGAGCAGTTCTTC.

The chain carries TRBV6-2 or TRBV6-3 and TRBJ1-1, with D perhaps TRBD1 (5 bases). This CDR3 is built from 15 residues. V was trimmed by 4 bases and J by 5 bases, leaving 17 bases between them. Germline loops: CDR1 MNHEY, CDR2 SVGEGT. The CDR3 nucleotides read TGTGCCAGCAGTTTCAGGGTAATCGAGAGGACTGAAGCTTTCTTT. Translation: CASSFRVIERTEAFF.

This chain connects TRBV28 to TRBJ2-7; 9 bases align to TRBD2. CDR1 is MDHEN and CDR2 is SYDVKM in the germline V gene. J gave up 3 bases and V 6 bases, and 9 bases lay outside the gene matches. There are 15 residues in the CDR3. Written as DNA, the CDR3 is TGTGCCAGCAGCGACTATAGCGGGGGCAGCTACGAGCAGTACTTC. As protein: CASSDYSGGSYEQYF.